A single sample gave rise to the 28 T cell receptor beta chains below, sequenced in a study of TIL therapy for anti-PD-1-resistant metastatic lung cancer. This was the immunoSEQ v3 assay. Repertoires were generated with immunoSEQ multiplex PCR, while TCRdb's copy carries only in-frame clones and drops some. The data show about 36,000 clones, over 70% seen once. Stated time point: pre-treatment sample, taken before nivolumab and TIL therapy. The sample was blood, taken at baseline. Receptor source: a person between 25 and 79 years old with non-small cell lung cancer.

This clone is a singleton in its sample. V usage is TRBV5-4 and J usage is TRBJ2-5, with D possibly being TRBD2 (5 bases). This CDR3 is built from 16 residues. The ends were cut back, 6 bases at V and 1 base at J, with 19 bases in the middle. Germline loops: CDR1 SGHNT, CDR2 YYREEE (reference sequence). CDR3 in amino acids: CASTSWGERTQETQYF. The CDR3 nucleotides read TGTGCCAGCACCTCTTGGGGAGAGCGGACCCAAGAGACCCAGTACTTC.

This clone was found a few times. The chain has TRBV30 and TRBJ2-1; 9 positions match TRBD1. This CDR3 comprises 14 residues. Germline V gene lookup returns CDR1 GTSNPN and CDR2 SVGIG (reference sequence). The V gene end was trimmed by 7 bases and the J gene end by 8 bases; junction bases not matched to a gene: 12. Written as DNA, the CDR3 is TGTGCCTACAGGACAGGGGTAGGTATGGATGAGCAGTTCTTC. Amino acid sequence: CAYRTGVGMDEQFF.

V is TRBV5-1 and J is TRBJ2-5, with TRBD2 matching over 8 bases. The CDR3 is 16 amino acids. Trimming took 2 bases from V and 4 from J; bases not matched to a gene: 10. The V gene's germline CDR1 is SGHRS and CDR2 YFSETQ. CDR3 sequence reads: CASSFSFGGAGETQYF. DNA of the CDR3: TGCGCCAGCAGCTTCTCATTCGGGGGGGCCGGAGAGACCCAGTACTTC.

The chain carries TRBV2 and TRBJ1-6; D is undetermined. This CDR3 contains 14 residues. The germline V and J ends were trimmed by 1 base and 10 bases, with 11 bases remaining between them. Germline CDR1 and CDR2: SNHLY and FYNNEI. CDR3 DNA: TGTGCCAGCAGTGAAGAGGGCTCTGGATCACCCCTCCACTTT. Translating it yields CASSEEGSGSPLHF.

The V gene is TRBV7-3, the J gene TRBJ2-3; TRBD2 matches 11 bases. Germline CDR1 SGHTA, CDR2 FQGTGA. The CDR3 runs 16 residues. The junction had 7 bases not matched to a gene; V was cut back by 3 bases and J by 5 bases. CDR3 in amino acids: CASSFIAGGPGDTQYF. DNA of the CDR3: TGTGCCAGCAGCTTTATAGCGGGGGGGCCAGGAGATACGCAGTATTTT.

J is TRBJ1-1 and V is TRBV5-4; D might be TRBD1 (5 bases). The V and J ends lost 3 bases and 3 bases respectively, with 15 bases between them. The CDR3 totals 15 residues. Looked up from germline, CDR1 is SGHNT and CDR2 is YYREEE (reference sequence). Here the CDR3 reads CASSSPGGKYTEAFF. For the CDR3, the DNA is TGTGCCAGCAGCTCTCCGGGGGGGAAGTACACTGAAGCTTTCTTT.

The V and J genes are TRBV5-4 and TRBJ1-2; TRBD1 might be the D (6 bases). The V end lost 1 base, the J end lost 4 bases, and 8 bases lay between the germline ends. CDR1 SGHNT and CDR2 YYREEE come from the germline V gene (reference sequence). The CDR3 sequence is 13 residues long. The CDR3 spells CASSLTGTYGYTF. The CDR3 region has the DNA TGTGCCAGCAGCTTGACAGGGACCTATGGCTACACCTTC.

In its sample, this clone was seen a few times. The CDR3 region has the DNA TGTGCCAGTAGTGCCCGGGAGGGGACTGAGCAGTTCTTC. This gives the protein CASSAREGTEQFF. The chain recombines TRBV19 with TRBJ2-1; 8 bases are shared with TRBD2. Trimming cost V 5 bases and J 9 bases; bases outside gene matches: 6. The CDR3 extends over 13 amino acids. Germline-derived CDR1 and CDR2 are LNHDA and SQIVND (reference sequence).

The rearrangement joins TRBV5-1 to TRBJ2-5; 9 bases align to TRBD2. Unmatched junction bases numbered 9, after V lost 0 bases and J lost 6 bases. The CDR3 length is 16 residues. Germline CDR1 is SGHRS and CDR2 is YFSETQ. The CDR3 DNA reads TGCGCCAGCAGCTTGGAGTCCCGCGGGGGGGCAAAGACCCAGTACTTC. It encodes CASSLESRGGAKTQYF. Based on the CDR3 plus reference TRBV5-1 and TRBJ2-5, the full variable domain is KAGVTQTPRYLIKTRGQQVTLSCSPISGHRSVSWYQQTPGQGLQFLFEYFSETQRNKGNFPGRFSGRQFSNSRSEMNVSTLELGDSALYLCASSLESRGGAKTQYFGPGTRLLVL.

The chain carries TRBV11-3 and TRBJ2-2; 8 bases agree with TRBD1. CDR1 SGHNT and CDR2 YENEEA come from the germline V gene. The CDR3 is 17 amino acids. V shed 5 bases, J shed 3 bases, and the junction held 11 bases outside the gene matches. The CDR3: CASSAPTGDTDTGELFF. The CDR3 nucleotides read TGTGCCAGCAGCGCACCGACAGGGGACACCGACACCGGGGAGCTGTTTTTT.

The chain links TRBV4-1 to TRBJ2-7; 10 bases fit TRBD1. After removal of 1 base from V and 4 bases from J, the junction contained 4 bases not matched to a gene. The CDR3 is made up of 15 amino acids. Per germline, CDR1 MGHRA and CDR2 YSYEKL. For the CDR3, the DNA is TGCGCCAGCAGCCAAGTGGGGACAGGGGAATACGAGCAGTACTTC. Residues: CASSQVGTGEYEQYF.

V gene TRBV15 combines with J gene TRBJ2-2; a possible D gene is TRBD1 (5 bases). This CDR3 is 14 amino acids long. The germline V and J ends were trimmed by 0 bases and 5 bases, with 7 bases remaining between them. CDR1 is LNHNV and CDR2 is YYDKDF in the germline V gene (reference sequence). CDR3 sequence: CATSRDRETGELFF. CDR3 DNA: TGTGCCACCAGCAGAGACAGGGAAACCGGGGAGCTGTTTTTT.

V usage is TRBV27 and J usage is TRBJ2-1; 7 positions agree with TRBD2. Trimming cost V 7 bases and J 4 bases; bases outside gene matches: 10. There are 15 residues in the CDR3. Germline-derived CDR1 and CDR2 are MNHEY and SMNVEV (reference sequence). CDR3: CASTRGGRLYNEQFF. CDR3 nucleotides: TGTGCCAGCACCCGGGGCGGGAGATTGTACAATGAGCAGTTCTTC.

The chain has TRBV19 and TRBJ2-2; no reliable D call. CDR3 length equals 14 residues. CDR1 is LNHDA, CDR2 SQIVND, per germline (reference sequence). V lost 2 bases, J lost 1 base, and 5 bases lay in between. The CDR3 DNA follows: TGTGCCAGTAGTATAACACGGAACACCGGGGAGCTGTTTTTT. Translating gives CASSITRNTGELFF.

V usage is TRBV7-9 and J usage is TRBJ2-2; D gene ambiguous. This CDR3 is built from 14 residues. Germline assignment: CDR1 SEHNR and CDR2 FQNEAQ (reference sequence). Trimming took off 3 bases at V and 0 bases at J, with 5 bases between the two ends. CDR3 residues: CASSFGSNTGELFF. The CDR3 DNA reads as TGTGCCAGCAGCTTTGGCTCGAACACCGGGGAGCTGTTTTTT.

The chain combines TRBV27 with TRBJ2-7, with TRBD1 identical over 8 bases. The CDR3 extends over 14 amino acids. Germline loops: CDR1 MNHEY, CDR2 SMNVEV (reference sequence). V gave up 5 bases and J gave up 7 bases; unmatched junction bases: 10. The CDR3: CASSKGTGGWEQYF. For the CDR3, the DNA is TGTGCCAGCAGTAAGGGGACAGGAGGGTGGGAGCAGTACTTC.

This clone is a singleton in its sample. The chain employs TRBV27 and TRBJ1-2; 10 positions match TRBD1. Germline V gene sequence: CDR1 MNHEY, CDR2 SMNVEV (reference sequence). The J segment lost 3 bases and the V segment lost 5 bases, leaving 12 bases of the junction unmatched. CDR3 length equals 17 residues. CDR3 nucleotide sequence: TGTGCCAGCAGTACCCTAATCCGGGACAGGGGACACTATGGCTACACCTTC. Protein sequence: CASSTLIRDRGHYGYTF.

This clone was detected a few times. The chain recombines TRBV19 with TRBJ2-7, with D perhaps being TRBD1 or TRBD2 (6 bases each). The CDR3 totals 15 residues. Germline V gene sequence: CDR1 LNHDA, CDR2 SQIVND (reference sequence). V lost 5 bases to trimming and J lost 0 bases, with 14 bases between them. The CDR3 is CASSPRGVSSYEQYF. The DNA of the CDR3 is TGTGCCAGTAGTCCAAGGGGGGTTAGCTCCTACGAGCAGTACTTC.

This chain links TRBV7-6 with TRBJ1-3; TRBD1 aligns across 9 bases. Germline V gives CDR1 SGHVS, CDR2 FNYEAQ. J lost 0 bases, V lost 5 bases, and 11 bases had no gene match. This CDR3 contains 18 residues. The CDR3 nucleotides are TGTGCCAGCAGCCCGCTATGGGGACAGGGAGACTCTGGAAACACCATATATTTT. It codes for CASSPLWGQGDSGNTIYF. Together with reference TRBV7-6 and TRBJ1-3, the CDR3 gives the full variable domain: GAGVSQSPRYKVTKRGQDVALRCDPISGHVSLYWYRQALGQGPEFLTYFNYEAQQDKSGLPNDRFSAERPEGSISTLTIQRTEQRDSAMYRCASSPLWGQGDSGNTIYFGEGSWLTVV.

This chain uses TRBV2 with TRBJ2-3, with D perhaps given as TRBD1 or TRBD2 (6 bases each). V gave up 2 bases and J gave up 6 bases, with 15 bases separating them. Germline V gives CDR1 SNHLY, CDR2 FYNNEI. CDR3 length equals 15 residues. The CDR3 loop reads CASSESIGGQDTQYF. CDR3 nucleotide sequence: TGTGCCAGCAGTGAAAGCATAGGGGGGCAGGATACGCAGTATTTT.

The chain has TRBV5-1 and TRBJ1-1, with a tentative D call TRBD1 (6 bases). In germline, CDR1 is SGHRS, CDR2 YFSETQ. The CDR3 has 14 residues. Trimming pared 2 bases from V and 1 base from J, leaving 9 bases between. This CDR3 reads CASSFDRQNTEAFF. Here the CDR3 DNA reads TGCGCCAGCAGCTTCGACAGGCAGAACACTGAAGCTTTCTTT.

This clone occurred a few times. The chain is built from TRBV5-4 and TRBJ1-1, with D unclear. Looked up from germline, CDR1 is SGHNT and CDR2 is YYREEE (reference sequence). The CDR3 totals 15 residues. V dropped 3 bases and J dropped 1 base, with 13 bases sitting between them. The CDR3 sequence is CASSYLQRRNTEAFF. In nucleotides, the CDR3 is TGTGCCAGCAGCTACTTACAGCGAAGGAACACTGAAGCTTTCTTT.

The rearrangement joins TRBV19 to TRBJ2-7; D unclear. Trimming took off 3 bases at V and 0 bases at J, with 12 bases between the two ends. Germline V CDR1 and CDR2: LNHDA, SQIVND (reference sequence). There are 15 residues in the CDR3. Here the CDR3 reads CASSIAPDPSYEQYF. The CDR3 nucleotides are TGTGCCAGTAGTATTGCCCCGGATCCCTCCTACGAGCAGTACTTC.

The J gene is TRBJ2-3, the V gene TRBV9, with D perhaps matching TRBD2 (6 bases). This CDR3 contains 16 residues. Between the trimmed V and J ends, which lost 1 base and 5 bases, there was a span of 17 bases. Germline V gives CDR1 SGDLS, CDR2 YYNGEE. The CDR3 loop reads CASSVWEEPWEDTQYF. Written as DNA, the CDR3 is TGTGCCAGCAGCGTATGGGAGGAACCTTGGGAAGATACGCAGTATTTT.

The rearrangement links TRBV9 to TRBJ1-4, with D hard to call. This CDR3 is 12 amino acids long. Trimming pared 3 bases from V and 10 bases from J, leaving 10 bases between. CDR1 is SGDLS, CDR2 YYNGEE, per germline. The CDR3 loop reads CASSASGGKLFF. The CDR3, as DNA: TGTGCCAGCAGCGCGTCTGGTGGAAAACTGTTTTTT.

The genes are TRBV7-6 and TRBJ1-4; D perhaps matches TRBD1 (6 bases). Germline V gene data show CDR1 as SGHVS and CDR2 as FNYEAQ. The CDR3 runs to 16 residues. Trimming removed 2 bases at V and 3 bases at J, with 13 bases between. The CDR3 coding sequence is TGTGCCAGCAGCTTAAGGGGGGCTGGGGCTAATGAAAAACTGTTTTTT. It encodes CASSLRGAGANEKLFF.

The V gene is TRBV6-5, the J gene TRBJ1-4; no clear D gene. Trimming cost V 6 bases and J 1 base, with 9 bases left between them. This CDR3 is built from 14 residues. CDR1 and CDR2 (germline): MNHEY, SVGAGI. In DNA form, the CDR3 reads TGTGCCAGCAGCCATGGGAGAACTAATGAAAAACTGTTTTTT. Its protein product is CASSHGRTNEKLFF.

The rearrangement joins TRBV2 to TRBJ2-5, with 8 bases identical to TRBD1. V shed 8 bases and J 5 bases; nucleotides not matched to a gene: 16. There are 16 residues in the CDR3. CDR1 and CDR2 from the germline V gene are SNHLY and FYNNEI. The CDR3 is CASQVLAGGGSETQYF. CDR3 DNA sequence: TGTGCCAGCCAGGTCTTGGCAGGGGGCGGCTCGGAGACCCAGTACTTC.